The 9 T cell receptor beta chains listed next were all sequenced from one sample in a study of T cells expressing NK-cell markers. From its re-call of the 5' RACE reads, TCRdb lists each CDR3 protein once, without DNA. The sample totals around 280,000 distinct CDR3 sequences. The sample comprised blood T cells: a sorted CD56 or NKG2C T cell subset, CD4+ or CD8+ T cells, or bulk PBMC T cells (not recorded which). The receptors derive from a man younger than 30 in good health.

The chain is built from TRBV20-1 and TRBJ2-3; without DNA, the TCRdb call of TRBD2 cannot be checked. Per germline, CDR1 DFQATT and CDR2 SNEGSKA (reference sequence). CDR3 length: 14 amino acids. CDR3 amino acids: CSATRLLQGDTQYF.

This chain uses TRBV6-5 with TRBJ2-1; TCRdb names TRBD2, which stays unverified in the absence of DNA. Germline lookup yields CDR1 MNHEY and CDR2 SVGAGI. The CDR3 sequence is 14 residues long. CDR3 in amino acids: CASSYSRGGNEQFF.

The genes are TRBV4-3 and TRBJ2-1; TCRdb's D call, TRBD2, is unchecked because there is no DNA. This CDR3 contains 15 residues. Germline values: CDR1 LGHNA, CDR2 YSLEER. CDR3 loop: CASSRGLAGGSEQFF.

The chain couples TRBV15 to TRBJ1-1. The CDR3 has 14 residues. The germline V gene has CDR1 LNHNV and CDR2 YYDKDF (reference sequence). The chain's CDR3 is CATSSLTRNTEAFF.

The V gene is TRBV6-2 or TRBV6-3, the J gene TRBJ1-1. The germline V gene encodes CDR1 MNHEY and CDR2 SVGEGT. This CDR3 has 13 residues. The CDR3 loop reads CASSYTSQTEAFF.

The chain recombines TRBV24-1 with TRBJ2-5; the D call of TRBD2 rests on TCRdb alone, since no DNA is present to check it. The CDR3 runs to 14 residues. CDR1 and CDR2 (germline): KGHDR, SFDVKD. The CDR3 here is CATSGETAAETQYF.

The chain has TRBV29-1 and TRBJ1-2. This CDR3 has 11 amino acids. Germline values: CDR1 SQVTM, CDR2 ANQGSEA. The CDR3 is CSVVEGYGYTF.

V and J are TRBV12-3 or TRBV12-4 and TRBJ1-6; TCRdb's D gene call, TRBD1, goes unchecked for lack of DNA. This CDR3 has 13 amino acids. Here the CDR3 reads CASRGVFNSPLHF.

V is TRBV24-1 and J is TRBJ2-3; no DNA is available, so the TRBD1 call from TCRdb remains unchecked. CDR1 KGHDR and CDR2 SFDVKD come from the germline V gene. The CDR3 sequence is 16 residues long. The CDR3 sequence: CATSDRRGESQDTQYF.